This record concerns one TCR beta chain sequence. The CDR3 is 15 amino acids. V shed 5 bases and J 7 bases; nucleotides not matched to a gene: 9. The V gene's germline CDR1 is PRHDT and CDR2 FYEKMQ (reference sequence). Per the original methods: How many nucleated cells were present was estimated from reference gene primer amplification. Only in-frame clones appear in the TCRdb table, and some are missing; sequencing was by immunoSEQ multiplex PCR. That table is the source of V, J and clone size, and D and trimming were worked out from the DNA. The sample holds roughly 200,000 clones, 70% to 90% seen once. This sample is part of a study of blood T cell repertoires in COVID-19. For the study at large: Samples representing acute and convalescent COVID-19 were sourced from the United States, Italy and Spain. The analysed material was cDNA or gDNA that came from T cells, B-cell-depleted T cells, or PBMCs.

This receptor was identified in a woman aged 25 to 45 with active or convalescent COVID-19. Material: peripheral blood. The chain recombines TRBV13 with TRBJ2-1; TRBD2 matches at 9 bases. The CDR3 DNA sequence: TGTGCCAGCAGCACCGGTAGCGGGAGCTTGAATGAGCAGTTCTTC. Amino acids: CASSTGSGSLNEQFF.